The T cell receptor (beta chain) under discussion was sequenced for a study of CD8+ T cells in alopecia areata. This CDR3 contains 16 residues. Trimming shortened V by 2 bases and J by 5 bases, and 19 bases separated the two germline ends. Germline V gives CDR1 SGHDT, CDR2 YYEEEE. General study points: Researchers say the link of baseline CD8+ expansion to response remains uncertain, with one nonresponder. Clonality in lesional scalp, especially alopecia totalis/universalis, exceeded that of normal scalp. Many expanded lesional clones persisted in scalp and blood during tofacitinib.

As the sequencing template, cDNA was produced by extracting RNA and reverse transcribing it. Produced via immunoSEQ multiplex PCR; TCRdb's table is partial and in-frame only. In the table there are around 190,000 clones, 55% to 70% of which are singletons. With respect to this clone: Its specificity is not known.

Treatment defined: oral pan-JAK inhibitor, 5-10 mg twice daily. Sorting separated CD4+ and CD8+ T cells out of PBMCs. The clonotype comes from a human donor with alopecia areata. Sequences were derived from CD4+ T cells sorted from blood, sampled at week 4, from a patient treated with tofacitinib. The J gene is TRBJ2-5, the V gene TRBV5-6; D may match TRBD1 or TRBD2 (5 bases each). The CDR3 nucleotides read TGTGCCAGCAGCTTCTGGGGGTTAAGGGGTGCGGAGACCCAGTACTTC. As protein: CASSFWGLRGAETQYF.